This T cell receptor beta chain was found in a study of T cell responses to AZD1222 COVID-19 vaccine (dated by TCRdb to the early 2020s). In terms of the full investigation: TCR sequencing was performed for about 240 trial participants, of whom about 200 were given two doses of AZD1222 and around 25 were given two doses of MenACWY control vaccine. Trial participants were enrolled by age into 18-55, 56-69 and 70-plus year subgroups, with roughly 160, 29 and 62 TCR-sequenced participants respectively. General conclusions and limits of the study: Epitopes outside the regions mutated in the B.1.351 and B.1.1.7 variants were reportedly recognized by nearly half of the unique spike-specific TCRs. Only six AZD1222 recipients were SARS-CoV-2 seropositive at baseline, limiting conclusions about previously exposed vaccinees. A significant rise in spike-specific TCR breadth and depth was observed after two AZD1222 doses relative to day 0 and relative to MenACWY recipients. No day 14 peak-response samples were available, so repertoires were characterized only after the peak T cell response. Participants were mostly white British, with more females than males. The authors suggested clonal diversity may have been underestimated. In the small 56-69-year group, the increase in depth fell short of significance, most likely because of low power. The vaccine-associated CD4 TCRs covered the entire spike protein, and the dominant responses fell in regions 160-218 and 743-854.

The junction shows trimming of 5 bases on V and 2 bases on J, and the gene matches do not reach 5 bases of it. Taken from cysteine to phenylalanine, the CDR3 has 15 residues. This entry keeps only the CDR3 DNA: 45 bases, framed from base 1. For CDR1 and CDR2, the germline V gene lists SGHVS and FNYEAQ. This specimen's time point label, interpreted: about 28 days (+/-7) after the second vaccine dose. AZD1222 recipients given second doses at about 4 weeks or at about 12 weeks were pooled, since spike-specific TCR depth and breadth were not found to differ between the two schedules. The vaccinee samples were drawn from two UK trials, COV001 and COV002, one of which was a single-blind randomized controlled phase 2/3 trial testing AZD1222 (ChAdOx1 nCoV-19) in healthy adults. For TCRbeta chain sequencing, PBMC samples from trial participants were taken at day 0 and at day 28 after the second dose. The table lists this clone with a few counts. The antigen it recognizes is unknown. No base qualities exist here, and no much larger clone lies one base off it.

The CDR3 regions of human TCRbeta chains were subjected to immunosequencing. The authors' pipeline ran thus. TCRs in the repertoires were compared against a reference library of SARS-CoV-2-specific TCRs that had been generated with the MIRA antigen-specificity platform. Breadth was defined as the fraction of unique TCRs that were SARS-CoV-2-associated. Depth was defined as the fraction of total T cells that were SARS-CoV-2-associated. Using the MIRA data, each spike-specific TCR was assigned both to the spike region to which the TCR was reactive and to a CD4 or CD8 class. Log10-transformed breadth and depth values were compared by one-way ANOVA with Sidak's multiple comparisons tests. Entries here come from immuneACCESS through TCRdb and include only in-frame sequences with V and J called. Some clones fail to appear in such tables; in the studies checked, an unresolved V gene covers under half of the shortfall, and the cause of the remainder is unknown. V and J calls and clone size come straight from that table; D and trimming were deduced from the DNA. The sample profile shows around 99,000 clones; approximately 87% of them were found once. The ten largest clones take up around 4.6% of the sample.

The clonotype originates from an adult who received the AZD1222 COVID-19 vaccine. This material consisted of peripheral blood, taken 28 days after the second AZD1222 dose. The rearranged segments are TRBV7-6 and TRBJ2-7; 11 central bases correspond to TRBD1. The CDR3 protein is CASSPRGQGAYEQYF. The nucleotides read TGTGCCAGCAGCCCCCGGGGACAGGGGGCCTACGAGCAGTACTTC.